A selection of T cell receptor beta chains follows, all from one sample in a study of beta chain features in type 1 diabetes. The assay was immunoSEQ multiplex PCR, and TCRdb's table has in-frame clones only and misses some. This sample has 160,000 or so clones; around 63% occur once, and the top ten carry approximately 0.09%. Sequencing was performed on naive CD4+ T cells from blood. All receptors derive from a man aged 25 to 40 with type 1 diabetes. CDR3s include the opening cysteine and the closing phenylalanine or tryptophan. A D gene is named only where the DNA matches it firmly. Size tells how often a clone was seen (once, few, many) or the class of an expanded clone, and some rows leave it out.

d_call clone_size j_call v_call cdr3_aa cdr3_nt
TRBD1 - TRBJ2-3 TRBV9 CASTQGSFSTDTQYF TGTGCCAGCACACAGGGGTCCTTTAGCACAGATACGCAGTATTTT
- - TRBJ2-5 TRBV5-1 CASSLDGKETQYF TGCGCCAGCAGCTTGGACGGCAAAGAGACCCAGTACTTC
TRBD1 - TRBJ2-7 TRBV7-9 CASSPTRTGNSYEQYF TGTGCCAGCAGCCCCACACGGACAGGGAATTCCTACGAGCAGTACTTC
- - TRBJ2-1 TRBV13 CASSVYFEQFF TGTGCCAGCAGCGTATATTTTGAGCAGTTCTTC
- few TRBJ2-5 TRBV10-3 CAISEGGPNLGETQYF TGTGCCATCAGTGAGGGGGGGCCGAACTTGGGCGAGACCCAGTACTTC
- few TRBJ2-3 TRBV10-3 CASTEDRDTQYF TGTGCCAGCACCGAGGACAGAGATACGCAGTATTTT
- - TRBJ1-6 TRBV9 CASRGTPSSPLHF TGTGCCAGCAGGGGCACCCCTAGTTCACCCCTCCACTTT
TRBD1 - TRBJ1-2 TRBV10-3 CAISGTGNYGYTF TGTGCCATCAGTGGGACAGGGAACTATGGCTACACCTTC
- few TRBJ2-6 TRBV29-1 CSVGQTGANVLTF TGCAGCGTTGGACAGACTGGGGCCAACGTCCTGACTTTC
- few TRBJ2-7 TRBV5-4 CASSLEPLDYEQYF TGTGCCAGCAGCTTGGAACCGCTAGACTACGAGCAGTACTTC
- - TRBJ2-3 TRBV9 CASSVGGAEAITQYF TGTGCCAGCAGCGTAGGGGGCGCAGAAGCTATTACGCAGTATTTT
TRBD2 few TRBJ2-3 TRBV5-1 CASSLGTSGDSDTQYF TGCGCCAGCAGCTTGGGGACTAGCGGGGACTCAGATACGCAGTATTTT
- once TRBJ1-1 TRBV11-2 CASSLETIENTEAFF TGTGCCAGCAGCTTGGAGACAATAGAGAACACTGAAGCTTTCTTT
TRBD1 few TRBJ2-1 TRBV9 CASSPGQLHNEQFF TGTGCCAGCAGCCCGGGACAGCTGCACAATGAGCAGTTCTTC
- - TRBJ1-2 TRBV29-1 CSVEGLDYGYTF TGCAGCGTTGAAGGGCTTGACTATGGCTACACCTTC
- - TRBJ2-6 TRBV19 CATRQSSGANVLTF TGTGCCACCAGACAGAGCTCTGGGGCCAACGTCCTGACTTTC
- - TRBJ1-1 TRBV30 CAWSRKGLMNTEAFF TGTGCCTGGAGTCGGAAGGGATTAATGAACACTGAAGCTTTCTTT
TRBD2 - TRBJ2-1 TRBV5-6 CASSKGLAGAFRNEQFF TGTGCCAGCAGCAAGGGACTAGCGGGGGCCTTTAGGAATGAGCAGTTCTTC
- - TRBJ2-7 TRBV20-1 CSASEGYEQYF TGCAGTGCTAGTGAAGGGTACGAGCAGTACTTC
TRBD1 - TRBJ2-4 TRBV7-9 CASSPTGAKNIQYF TGTGCCAGCAGCCCGACAGGGGCCAAAAACATTCAGTACTTC
TRBD1 - TRBJ2-7 TRBV29-1 CSVVVDRTSTYYEQYF TGCAGCGTTGTCGTGGACAGGACATCTACCTACTACGAGCAGTACTTC
- - TRBJ2-1 TRBV5-1 CASSLADNEQFF TGCGCCAGCAGCTTGGCAGACAATGAGCAGTTCTTC
TRBD2 - TRBJ2-5 TRBV30 CAWSAGRGDGETQYF TGTGCCTGGAGTGCCGGTCGGGGGGACGGGGAGACCCAGTACTTC
- - TRBJ2-3 TRBV28 CASSLIQGSPDTQYF TGTGCCAGCAGTTTAATCCAGGGGAGCCCAGATACGCAGTATTTT
TRBD1 - TRBJ2-7 TRBV29-1 CSAMTGAPYEQYF TGCAGCGCTATGACAGGGGCCCCGTACGAGCAGTACTTC
- - TRBJ2-5 TRBV30 CAWSRARSQETQYF TGTGCCTGGAGTCGGGCGCGGTCCCAAGAGACCCAGTACTTC
- once TRBJ2-7 TRBV6-5 CASSNRAVSSYEQYF TGTGCCAGCAGCAACAGGGCCGTCTCCTCCTACGAGCAGTACTTC
- few TRBJ1-2 TRBV30 CAWSLNYGYTF TGTGCCTGGAGTCTCAACTATGGCTACACCTTC
- few TRBJ1-1 TRBV30 CAWSLVSDTEAFF TGTGCCTGGAGCTTGGTCAGCGACACTGAAGCTTTCTTT
- - TRBJ2-5 TRBV19 CASSITREETQYF TGTGCCAGTAGTATCACCAGGGAAGAGACCCAGTACTTC
- - TRBJ1-4 TRBV7-9 CASSSHPVGSEKLFF TGTGCCAGCAGCTCGCACCCCGTGGGTAGTGAAAAACTGTTTTTT
TRBD1 few TRBJ2-7 TRBV5-1 CASSWDSMYEQYF TGCGCCAGCAGCTGGGACAGCATGTACGAGCAGTACTTC
TRBD1 - TRBJ2-1 TRBV19 CASRARGLEEQFF TGTGCCAGTAGAGCGAGGGGGCTGGAAGAGCAGTTCTTC
TRBD2 once TRBJ2-3 TRBV5-1 CASSAGTSEYTDTQYF TGCGCCAGCAGCGCGGGGACTAGCGAATACACAGATACGCAGTATTTT